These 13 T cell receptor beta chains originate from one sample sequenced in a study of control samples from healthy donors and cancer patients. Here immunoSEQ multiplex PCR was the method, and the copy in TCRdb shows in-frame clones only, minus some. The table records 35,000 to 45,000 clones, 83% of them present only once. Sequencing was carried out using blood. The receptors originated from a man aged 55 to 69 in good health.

The CDR3 DNA reads TGTGCCTGGAGTGCTCGACAGGTCGGCGGAAAGCAGCCCCAGCATTTT. Its protein product is CAWSARQVGGKQPQHF. The chain recombines TRBV30 with TRBJ1-5; weak D call: TRBD1 (6 bases). The CDR3 spans 16 residues. In germline, CDR1 is GTSNPN, CDR2 SVGIG (reference sequence). V was trimmed by 1 base and J by 7 bases, leaving 20 bases between them.

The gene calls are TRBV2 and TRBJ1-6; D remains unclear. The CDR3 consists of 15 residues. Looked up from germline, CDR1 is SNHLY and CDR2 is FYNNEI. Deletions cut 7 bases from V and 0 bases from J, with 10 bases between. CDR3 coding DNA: TGTGCCAGCAACAAAGAGAGCTCCTATAATTCACCCCTCCACTTT. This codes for CASNKESSYNSPLHF. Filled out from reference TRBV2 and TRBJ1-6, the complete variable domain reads EPEVTQTPSHQVTQMGQEVILRCVPISNHLYFYWYRQILGQKVEFLVSFYNNEISEKSEIFDDQFSVERPDGSNFTLKIRSTKLEDSAMYFCASNKESSYNSPLHFGNGTRLTVT.

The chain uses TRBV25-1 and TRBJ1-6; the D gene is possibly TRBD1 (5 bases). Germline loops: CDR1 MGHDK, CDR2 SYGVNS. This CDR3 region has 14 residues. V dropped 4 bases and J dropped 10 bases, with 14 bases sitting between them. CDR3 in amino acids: CASSGRVTGSPLHF. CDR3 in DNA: TGTGCCAGCAGTGGCAGGGTAACTGGGTCACCCCTCCACTTT.

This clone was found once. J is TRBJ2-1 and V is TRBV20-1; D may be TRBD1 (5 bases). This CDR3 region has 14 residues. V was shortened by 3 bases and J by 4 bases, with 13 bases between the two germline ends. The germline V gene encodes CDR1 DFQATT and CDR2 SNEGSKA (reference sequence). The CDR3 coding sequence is TGCAGTGCTAGTAGGGGCAGGGAATACAATGAGCAGTTCTTC. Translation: CSASRGREYNEQFF.

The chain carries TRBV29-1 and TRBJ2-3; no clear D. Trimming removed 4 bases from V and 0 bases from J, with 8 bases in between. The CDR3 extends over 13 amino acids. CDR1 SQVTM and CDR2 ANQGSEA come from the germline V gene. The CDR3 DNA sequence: TGCAGCGTTGTCACCAGTAGCACAGATACGCAGTATTTT. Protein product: CSVVTSSTDTQYF.

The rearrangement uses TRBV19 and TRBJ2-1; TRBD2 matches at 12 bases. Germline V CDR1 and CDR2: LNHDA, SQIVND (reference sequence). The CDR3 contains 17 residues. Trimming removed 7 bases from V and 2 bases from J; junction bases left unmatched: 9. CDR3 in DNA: TGTGCCAGTACCCCGACTAGCGGGGGAGGGCCCTACAATGAGCAGTTCTTC. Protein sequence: CASTPTSGGGPYNEQFF. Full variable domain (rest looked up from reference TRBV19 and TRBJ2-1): DGGITQSPKYLFRKEGQNVTLSCEQNLNHDAMYWYRQDPGQGLRLIYYSQIVNDFQKGDIAEGYSVSREKKESFPLTVTSAQKNPTAFYLCASTPTSGGGPYNEQFFGPGTRLTVL.

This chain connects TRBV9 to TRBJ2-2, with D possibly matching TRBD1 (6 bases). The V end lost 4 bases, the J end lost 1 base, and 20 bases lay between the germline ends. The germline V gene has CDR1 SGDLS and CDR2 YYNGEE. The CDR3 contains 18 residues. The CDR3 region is CASSPGLGQTMNTGELFF. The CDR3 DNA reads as TGTGCCAGCAGCCCAGGGTTGGGACAAACTATGAACACCGGGGAGCTGTTTTTT.

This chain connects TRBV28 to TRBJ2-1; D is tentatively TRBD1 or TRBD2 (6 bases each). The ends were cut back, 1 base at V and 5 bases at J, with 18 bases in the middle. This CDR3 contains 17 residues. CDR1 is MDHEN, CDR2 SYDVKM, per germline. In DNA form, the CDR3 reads TGTGCCAGCAGTTTATTGATGAGGGGGGACGGAAACAATGAGCAGTTCTTC. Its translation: CASSLLMRGDGNNEQFF.

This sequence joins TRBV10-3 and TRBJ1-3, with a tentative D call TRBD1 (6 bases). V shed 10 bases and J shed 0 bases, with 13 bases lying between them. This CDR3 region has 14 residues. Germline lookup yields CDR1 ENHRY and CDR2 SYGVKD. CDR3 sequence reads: CATDDRTSGNTIYF. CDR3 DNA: TGTGCCACAGATGACAGGACCTCTGGAAACACCATATATTTT.

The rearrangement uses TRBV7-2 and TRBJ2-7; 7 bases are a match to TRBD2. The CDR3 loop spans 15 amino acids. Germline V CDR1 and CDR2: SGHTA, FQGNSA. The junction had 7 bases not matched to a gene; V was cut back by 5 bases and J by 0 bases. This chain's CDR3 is CASSRTSVSSYEQYF. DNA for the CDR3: TGTGCCAGCAGCCGCACTAGCGTGAGCTCCTACGAGCAGTACTTC.

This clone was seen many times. The CDR3 spells CASSLEQAAEQFF. DNA for the CDR3: TGCGCCAGCAGCTTGGAACAGGCGGCTGAGCAGTTCTTC. This chain uses TRBV5-1 with TRBJ2-1; D might be TRBD1 (5 bases). Between the trimmed V and J ends, which lost 0 bases and 9 bases, there was a span of 10 bases. Germline V gives CDR1 SGHRS, CDR2 YFSETQ. This CDR3 region has 13 residues.

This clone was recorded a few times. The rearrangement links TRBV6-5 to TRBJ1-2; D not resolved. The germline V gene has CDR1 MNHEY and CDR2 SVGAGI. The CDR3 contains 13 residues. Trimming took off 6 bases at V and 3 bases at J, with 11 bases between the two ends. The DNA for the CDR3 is TGTGCCAGCAGCCCCGCCGGGGACTATGGCTACACCTTC. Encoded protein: CASSPAGDYGYTF.

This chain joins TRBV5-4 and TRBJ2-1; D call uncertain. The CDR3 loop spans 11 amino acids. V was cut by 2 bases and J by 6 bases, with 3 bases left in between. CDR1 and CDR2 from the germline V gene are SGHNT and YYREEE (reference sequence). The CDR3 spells CASSLRNEQFF. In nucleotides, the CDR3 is TGTGCCAGCAGCTTACGCAATGAGCAGTTCTTC.